This entry describes one TCR beta chain. Per the original methods: Reference gene primer amplification in the assay estimated nucleated cell counts. Sequencing was performed with immunoSEQ multiplex PCR; in TCRdb, only in-frame clones are kept and a portion is missing. V, J and clone size are those of that table, while D and trimming were read from the DNA. The sample yields about 160,000 clones, 65% to 80% seen once. In germline, CDR1 is SNHLY, CDR2 FYNNEI. The CDR3 is made up of 12 amino acids. Trimming shortened V by 7 bases and J by 5 bases, and 11 bases separated the two germline ends. The data are from a study of blood T cell repertoires in COVID-19. Study details: PBMCs, B-cell-depleted T cells, or T cells provided the cDNA or gDNA that made up the material.

The source material was peripheral blood. The sequence derives from a man between 60 and 70 years old with acute or convalescent COVID-19. V and J are TRBV2 and TRBJ2-5, with D possibly matching TRBD2 (6 bases). The CDR3 DNA is TGTGCCAGCACCCGACTAGGGGAGACCCAGTACTTC. This translates into CASTRLGETQYF.